A selection of T cell receptor beta chains follows, all from one sample in a study of blood T cell repertoires in COVID-19. Sequencing was performed with immunoSEQ multiplex PCR; in TCRdb, only in-frame clones are kept and a portion is missing. The sample has over 95,000 clones, approximately 90% seen once. What was sequenced was peripheral blood. These receptors all stem from a human donor with acute or convalescent COVID-19. The donor label of this sample is uncertain. CDR3s include the opening cysteine and the closing phenylalanine or tryptophan. A D gene is named only where the DNA matches it firmly. Only some rows state a clone size, as once, few, many or a class for expanded clones.

J | D | V | size | DNA | CDR3
TRBJ2-7 | - | TRBV6-2/TRBV6-3 | few | TGTGCCAGCAGTTATTTAGTCCCTAGCTCCTACGAGCAGTACTTC | CASSYLVPSSYEQYF
TRBJ1-1 | TRBD1 | TRBV2 | - | TGTGCCAGCAGGGACAGGCGAGGGGCTGAAGCTTTCTTT | CASRDRRGAEAFF
TRBJ1-4 | TRBD1 | TRBV30 | once | TGTGCCTGGAGTTTAACAGGGGGGGCGGGGGAAAAACTGTTTTTT | CAWSLTGGAGEKLFF
TRBJ2-7 | TRBD2 | TRBV18 | - | TGTGCCAGCTCACCAATGGGACTAGGATCCTACGAGCAGTACTTC | CASSPMGLGSYEQYF
TRBJ2-5 | TRBD2 | TRBV5-4 | - | TGTGCCAGCAGCCCTGGCGGGGGACTAGGGCTACAAGAGACCCAGTACTTC | CASSPGGGLGLQETQYF
TRBJ1-2 | TRBD1 | TRBV6-5 | - | TGTGCCAGCAGTTCAACAGGGGAAGCTAACTATGGCTACACCTTC | CASSSTGEANYGYTF
TRBJ1-1 | - | TRBV29-1 | - | TGCAGCGTCAGTATTGGGGGGACTGAAGCTTTCTTT | CSVSIGGTEAFF
TRBJ2-5 | TRBD2 | TRBV4-2 | - | TGTGCCAGCAGCATTATGACTAGCGGGACAGCCGGGGGGGCGACCCAGTACTTC | CASSIMTSGTAGGATQYF
TRBJ2-7 | - | TRBV4-1 | - | TGCGCCAGCAGCCGAAGTTGGGGGCAGGAGCAGTACTTC | CASSRSWGQEQYF
TRBJ2-7 | - | TRBV27 | - | TGTGCCAGCAGTCTACGTGGATCGGGCTACGAGCAGTACTTC | CASSLRGSGYEQYF
TRBJ1-1 | TRBD1 | TRBV19 | - | TGTGCCAGTAGTACACAGGGGGCCGGGGCTGAAGCTTTCTTT | CASSTQGAGAEAFF
TRBJ2-6 | - | TRBV19 | - | TGTGCCAGTAGTATACGTGGGGCCAACGTCCTGACTTTC | CASSIRGANVLTF
TRBJ2-7 | TRBD2 | TRBV9 | - | TGTGCCAGCAGCGTAGACGGACTAGCGGCATCCTACGAGCAGTACTTC | CASSVDGLAASYEQYF
TRBJ2-3 | TRBD2 | TRBV5-1 | few | TGCGCCAGCAGCACTACTAGCGGCCCCGCGAGTGATACGCAGTATTTT | CASSTTSGPASDTQYF